One and the same sample provided the 12 T cell receptor beta chains below, sequenced in a study of control samples from healthy donors and cancer patients (dated by TCRdb to about 2020). The library was generated by the immunoSEQ multiplex PCR assay. TCRdb retrieved this table from immuneACCESS and kept in-frame rearrangements only. Not all clones are present; in checked studies, unresolved V genes account for under half, and no reason is known for the remainder. This sample lists just under 150,000 clones; around 92% were detected once. The ten largest clonotypes hold 3.2% of the sample. Sequencing was carried out using blood. The receptors originated from a man aged 30 to 39 in good health.

This clone was recorded a few times. The chain has TRBV19 and TRBJ2-1; D may be TRBD2 (5 bases). The CDR3 has 19 amino acids. The V end lost 1 base, the J end lost 1 base, and 20 bases lay between the germline ends. Germline CDR1 LNHDA, CDR2 SQIVND (reference sequence). In nucleotides, the CDR3 is TGTGCCAGTAGTATAGGTTGGAGGAGCAGGACGACGTCCTACAATGAGCAGTTCTTC. Protein sequence: CASSIGWRSRTTSYNEQFF.

V gene TRBV28 combines with J gene TRBJ2-3; TRBD2 matches 11 bases. V dropped 3 bases and J dropped 5; count of bases not matched to a gene: 4. This CDR3 is built from 15 residues. In germline, CDR1 is MDHEN, CDR2 SYDVKM. The CDR3 protein is CASSLGSGGGDTQYF. For the CDR3, the DNA is TGTGCCAGCAGTTTGGGTAGCGGGGGGGGAGATACGCAGTATTTT.

The chain carries TRBV11-2 and TRBJ1-3; tentatively, D is TRBD1 (6 bases). The V end lost 1 base, the J end lost 2 bases, and 9 bases lay between the germline ends. This CDR3 spans 15 amino acids. Looked up from germline, CDR1 is SGHAT and CDR2 is FQNNGV. CDR3 sequence (DNA): TGTGCCAGCAGCTTAGTAGGGGGACCTGGAAACACCATATATTTT. Its protein product is CASSLVGGPGNTIYF.

CDR3 sequence (DNA): TGTGCCAGCAGCCAAGATGGACAGGCGCCGAACACTGAAGCTTTCTTT. It encodes CASSQDGQAPNTEAFF. The chain couples TRBV3-1 (or the pseudogene TRBV3-2) to TRBJ1-1; 7 bases are shared with TRBD1. CDR3 length equals 16 residues. CDR1 LGHDT and CDR2 YNNKEL come from the germline V gene (reference sequence). V shed 0 bases and J 1 base; nucleotides not matched to a gene: 5.

V gene TRBV7-2 combines with J gene TRBJ1-1; TRBD1 is a possible D gene (6 bases). The CDR3 loop spans 14 amino acids. CDR1 and CDR2 from the germline V gene are SGHTA and FQGNSA. V was pared by 5 bases and J by 4 bases, with 14 bases between. In nucleotides, the CDR3 is TGTGCCAGCAGCAAAGGGGGGAGCGGCACTGAAGCTTTCTTT. This encodes CASSKGGSGTEAFF.

This clone has just one count. Since the CDR3 does not end with the conserved phenylalanine or tryptophan, this likely comes from a read error. The chain employs TRBV5-6 and TRBJ1-1; D is possibly TRBD1 (5 bases). The CDR3 length is 13 residues. Germline lookup yields CDR1 SGHDT and CDR2 YYEEEE. Deletions cut 0 bases from V and 7 bases from J, with 10 bases between. This CDR3 reads CASSLAREIEAFL. In DNA, the CDR3 is TGTGCCAGCAGCTTGGCCAGGGAGATTGAAGCTTTCCTT.

This rearrangement joins TRBV4-1 to TRBJ2-1, with D possibly being TRBD1 or TRBD2 (5 bases each). CDR3 length: 14 amino acids. Trimming took 4 bases from V and 9 from J, leaving 16 bases between them. Germline-derived CDR1 and CDR2 are MGHRA and YSYEKL. The CDR3 sequence is CASSPRGVDREQFF. As DNA, the CDR3 is TGCGCCAGCAGCCCCCGGGGCGTAGACCGTGAGCAGTTCTTC.

The gene calls are TRBV28 and TRBJ1-2, with D unresolved. V was trimmed by 10 bases and J by 4 bases, leaving 10 bases between them. Germline V gene sequence: CDR1 MDHEN, CDR2 SYDVKM. The CDR3 is made up of 11 amino acids. CDR3 DNA: TGTGCCACCTCCTCTCGCTATGGCTACACCTTC. Protein sequence: CATSSRYGYTF.

The V gene is TRBV2, the J gene TRBJ2-3, with a possible D match to TRBD2 (6 bases). V lost 4 bases and J 0 bases, leaving 11 bases between the germline ends. Looked up from germline, CDR1 is SNHLY and CDR2 is FYNNEI. CDR3 size: 15 residues. The CDR3 coding sequence is TGTGCCAGCAGTGCTCGTGCGGGAAGCACAGATACGCAGTATTTT. It specifies CASSARAGSTDTQYF.

The chain has TRBV10-3 and TRBJ2-7; 9 nucleotides match TRBD1. J lost 1 base, V lost 10 bases, and 11 bases had no gene match. The CDR3 length is 15 residues. Germline CDR1 reads ENHRY; CDR2 reads SYGVKD. CDR3: CATRPPGQGSYEQYF. The CDR3, as DNA: TGTGCCACAAGACCCCCGGGACAGGGTTCCTACGAGCAGTACTTC.

The chain has TRBV6-5 and TRBJ1-1; D ambiguous. From germline, CDR1 is MNHEY and CDR2 SVGAGI. This CDR3 is 10 amino acids long. V shed 9 bases and J shed 5 bases, with 7 bases lying between them. The CDR3 here is CASFQTEAFF. CDR3 nucleotides: TGTGCCAGTTTCCAAACTGAAGCTTTCTTT.

The chain joins TRBV3-1 (or the pseudogene TRBV3-2) to TRBJ1-1, with TRBD1 identical over 7 bases. The germline V gene has CDR1 LGHDT and CDR2 YNNKEL (reference sequence). The junction had 5 bases not matched to a gene; V was cut back by 1 base and J by 0 bases. The CDR3 has 16 amino acids. The CDR3 nucleotides are TGTGCCAGCAGCCAAGCGCGGGACAGCTTGAACACTGAAGCTTTCTTT. This gives the protein CASSQARDSLNTEAFF.